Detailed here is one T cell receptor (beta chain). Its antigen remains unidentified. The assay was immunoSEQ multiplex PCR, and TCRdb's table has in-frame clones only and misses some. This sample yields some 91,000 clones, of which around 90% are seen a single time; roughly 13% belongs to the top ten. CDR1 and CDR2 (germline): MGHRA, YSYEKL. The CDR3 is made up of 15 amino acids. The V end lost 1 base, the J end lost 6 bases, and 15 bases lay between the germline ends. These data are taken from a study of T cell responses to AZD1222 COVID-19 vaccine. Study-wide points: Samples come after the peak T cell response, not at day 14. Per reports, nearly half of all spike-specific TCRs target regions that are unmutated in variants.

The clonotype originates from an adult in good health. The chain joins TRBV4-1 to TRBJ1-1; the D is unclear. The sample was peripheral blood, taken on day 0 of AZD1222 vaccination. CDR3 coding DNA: TGCGCCAGCAGCCAAGTGGTGAGAAGGAGTCCTGAAGCTTTCTTT. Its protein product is CASSQVVRRSPEAFF.